The 14 T cell receptor beta chains in this list originate from one sample, sequenced in a study of T cell repertoires in cytomegalovirus infection. TCRdb reprocessed the reads via MiXCR and lists one record per CDR3 protein. This sample carries about 130,000 distinct CDR3 sequences, 24% of them seen once, and the ten largest clones take approximately 35%. Which antigens these TCRs recognize remains unknown. Source material: PBMCs, sequenced either directly or after in vitro stimulation (not recorded which). All receptors come from a human donor in good health (CMV status not recorded). Some clones in this sample may be carry-over from other donors' samples.

The chain employs TRBV19 and TRBJ2-2, with a tentative D call TRBD1 (6 bases). This CDR3 region has 17 residues. The germline V gene has CDR1 LNHDA and CDR2 SQIVND (reference sequence). The V end lost 5 bases, the J end lost 4 bases, and 20 bases lay between the germline ends. The CDR3 region has the DNA TGTGCCAGTAGTGCAGGGGCGAACTCGAAATTCACCGGGGAGCTGTTTTTT. This encodes CASSAGANSKFTGELFF.

The chain carries TRBV27 and TRBJ2-7; 10 positions match TRBD1. V was clipped by 7 bases and J by 1 base; unmatched bases: 4. Germline CDR1 MNHEY, CDR2 SMNVEV (reference sequence). The CDR3 runs to 14 residues. CDR3 protein: CASNPGQGSYEQYF. The CDR3 nucleotides are TGTGCCAGCAACCCGGGACAGGGGTCCTACGAGCAGTACTTC.

The V and J genes are TRBV6-2 or TRBV6-3 and TRBJ1-2; no reliable D call. Per the germline V gene, CDR1 is MNHEY and CDR2 is SVGEGT. CDR3 length: 13 amino acids. Trimming removed 0 bases at V and 5 bases at J, with 7 bases between. The CDR3 spells CASSYSGSYGYTF. The CDR3 DNA reads as TGTGCCAGCAGTTACTCCGGGAGTTATGGCTACACCTTC.

This clonotype was counted only a few times. The J gene is TRBJ1-2, the V gene TRBV6-2 or TRBV6-3; maybe TRBD1 (6 bases). CDR1 MNHEY and CDR2 SVGEGT come from the germline V gene. This CDR3 is built from 17 residues. V was cut by 3 bases and J by 4 bases, with 21 bases left in between. CDR3 residues: CASSYTRTRDISYGYTF. Here the CDR3 DNA reads TGTGCCAGCAGTTATACCAGAACCCGGGACATCTCCTATGGCTACACCTTC.

This chain links TRBV10-3 with TRBJ2-1; tentative D call: TRBD2 (6 bases). V shed 6 bases and J shed 3 bases, with 12 bases lying between them. CDR3 length equals 14 residues. Germline V gene lookup returns CDR1 ENHRY and CDR2 SYGVKD. This chain's CDR3 is CAISLTSYYNEQFF. CDR3 sequence (DNA): TGTGCCATCAGCCTGACTAGTTACTACAATGAGCAGTTCTTC.

As concerns this clonotype: A much more abundant neighbour one base away suggests this may be a read error. The chain uses TRBV28 and TRBJ2-7; TRBD2 matches 11 bases. Germline values: CDR1 MDHEN, CDR2 SYDVKM. The CDR3 length is 16 residues. The CDR3 sequence: CARSLELAGGSHEQYF. In DNA, the CDR3 is TGTGCCAGAAGTTTGGAGCTAGCGGGAGGTAGCCACGAGCAGTACTTC.

This chain links TRBV27 with TRBJ2-2, with D unclear. Germline V gene lookup returns CDR1 MNHEY and CDR2 SMNVEV (reference sequence). Trimming took 4 bases from V and 4 from J, leaving 13 bases between them. This CDR3 contains 15 residues. CDR3 amino acids: CASSSINVGTGELFF. The CDR3, as DNA: TGTGCCAGCAGTTCTATAAATGTCGGCACCGGGGAGCTGTTTTTT.

This clonotype was detected a few times. The chain employs TRBV11-2 and TRBJ1-1; 8 nucleotides align to TRBD1. CDR3 length equals 14 residues. With V trimmed by 2 bases and J by 7 bases, 6 bases remained unmatched. The V gene's germline CDR1 is SGHAT and CDR2 FQNNGV. CDR3 region: CASSLRQGLGEAFF. The CDR3 DNA is TGTGCCAGCAGCTTAAGACAGGGGTTGGGTGAAGCTTTCTTT.

The rearrangement uses TRBV20-1 and TRBJ2-5; a possible D gene is TRBD1 (6 bases). Germline V lookup: CDR1 DFQATT, CDR2 SNEGSKA (reference sequence). The CDR3 contains 13 residues. Trimming left V 3 bases short and J 1 base short, with 9 bases between. The CDR3 loop is CSARQGFQETQYF. The DNA of the CDR3 is TGCAGTGCTAGGCAGGGGTTCCAAGAGACCCAGTACTTC.

This clonotype was counted once. V gene TRBV5-4 combines with J gene TRBJ2-5; a weak D match, TRBD2 (6 bases). V was clipped by 4 bases and J by 4 bases, with 17 bases between them. The germline V gene encodes CDR1 SGHNT and CDR2 YYREEE (reference sequence). CDR3 length: 15 residues. The CDR3 DNA is TGTGCCAGCAGCCGTGGGGTATTGGGGGGAGAGACCCAGTACTTC. It encodes CASSRGVLGGETQYF.

The chain uses TRBV15 and TRBJ1-2; 8 positions match TRBD1. Losses at the gene ends were 1 base for V and 3 bases for J; bases not matched to a gene: 4. The CDR3 length is 15 residues. Germline CDR1 LNHNV, CDR2 YYDKDF (reference sequence). In DNA form, the CDR3 reads TGTGCCACCAGCAGAGCCCCGACAGGGGACTATGGCTACACCTTC. Translating it yields CATSRAPTGDYGYTF.

The V and J genes are TRBV7-6 and TRBJ1-2; possibly TRBD1 for D (6 bases). The germline gives CDR1 SGHVS, CDR2 FNYEAQ. This CDR3 contains 16 residues. Trimming cost V 5 bases and J 2 bases, with 18 bases left between them. CDR3 DNA: TGTGCCAGCAGCCCCCGACAGGTGGGGGCCAACTATGGCTACACCTTC. It translates to CASSPRQVGANYGYTF. Variable domain in full (rest from reference TRBV7-6 and TRBJ1-2): GAGVSQSPRYKVTKRGQDVALRCDPISGHVSLYWYRQALGQGPEFLTYFNYEAQQDKSGLPNDRFSAERPEGSISTLTIQRTEQRDSAMYRCASSPRQVGANYGYTFGSGTRLTVV.

This clonotype has more than one count but fewer than ten. The chain joins TRBV6-6 to TRBJ1-4; the D gene is possibly TRBD1 (6 bases). This CDR3 has 15 amino acids. Trimming took off 5 bases at V and 4 bases at J, with 14 bases between the two ends. The germline V gene encodes CDR1 MNHNY and CDR2 SVGAGI (reference sequence). The chain's CDR3 is CASSEGGSGNEKLFF. CDR3 bases: TGTGCCAGCAGTGAGGGGGGGAGTGGTAATGAAAAACTGTTTTTT.

There are a few counts of this clonotype. This chain joins TRBV6-5 and TRBJ1-5; TRBD1 aligns across 8 bases. The CDR3 covers 14 residues. Germline CDR1 MNHEY, CDR2 SVGAGI. V lost 2 bases to trimming and J lost 5 bases; unmatched junction nucleotides: 2. In DNA, the CDR3 is TGTGCCAGCAGTTACGGGACAGGCGATCAGCCCCAGCATTTT. It is translated as CASSYGTGDQPQHF.